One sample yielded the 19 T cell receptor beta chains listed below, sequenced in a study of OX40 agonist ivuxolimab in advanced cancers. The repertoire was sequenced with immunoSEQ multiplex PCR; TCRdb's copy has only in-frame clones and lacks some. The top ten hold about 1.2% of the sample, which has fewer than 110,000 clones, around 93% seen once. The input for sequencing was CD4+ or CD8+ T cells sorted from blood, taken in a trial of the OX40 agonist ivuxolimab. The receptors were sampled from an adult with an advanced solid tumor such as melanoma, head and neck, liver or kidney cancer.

CDR3 loop: CASSLSWITLREQFF. In nucleotides, the CDR3 is TGTGCCAGCAGCTTATCCTGGATAACGTTACGTGAGCAGTTCTTC. This chain joins TRBV7-2 and TRBJ2-1; D remains unclear. The germline CDR1 and CDR2 sequences are SGHTA and FQGNSA. The CDR3 length is 15 residues. Between the trimmed V and J ends, which lost 2 bases and 9 bases, there was a span of 17 bases.

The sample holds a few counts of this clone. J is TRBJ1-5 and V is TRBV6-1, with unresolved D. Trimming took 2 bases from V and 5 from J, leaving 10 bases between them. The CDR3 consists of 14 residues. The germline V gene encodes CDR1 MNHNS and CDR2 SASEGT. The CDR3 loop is CASSERYRDQPQHF. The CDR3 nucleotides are TGTGCCAGCAGTGAACGATACAGAGATCAGCCCCAGCATTTT.

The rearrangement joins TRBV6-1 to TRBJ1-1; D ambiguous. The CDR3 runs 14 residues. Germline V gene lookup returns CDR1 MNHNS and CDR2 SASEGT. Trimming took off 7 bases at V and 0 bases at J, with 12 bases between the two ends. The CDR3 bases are TGTGCCAGCATGGGCACGAGGATGAACACTGAAGCTTTCTTT. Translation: CASMGTRMNTEAFF.

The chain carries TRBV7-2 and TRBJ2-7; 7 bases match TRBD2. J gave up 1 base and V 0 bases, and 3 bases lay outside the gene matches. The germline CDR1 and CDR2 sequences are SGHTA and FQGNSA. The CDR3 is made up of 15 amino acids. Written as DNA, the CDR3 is TGTGCCAGCAGCTTAGCGGGAGGGGTTTCCTACGAGCAGTACTTC. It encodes CASSLAGGVSYEQYF.

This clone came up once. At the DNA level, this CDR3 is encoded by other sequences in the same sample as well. In DNA form, the CDR3 reads TGTGCCAGCAGTTTGGGAGTTTACGAGCAGTACTTC. Amino acid sequence: CASSLGVYEQYF. The genes are TRBV28 and TRBJ2-7; tentatively, D is TRBD2 (5 bases). CDR1 and CDR2 from the germline V gene are MDHEN and SYDVKM. The CDR3 has 12 amino acids. V lost 3 bases and J 4 bases, leaving 7 bases between the germline ends.

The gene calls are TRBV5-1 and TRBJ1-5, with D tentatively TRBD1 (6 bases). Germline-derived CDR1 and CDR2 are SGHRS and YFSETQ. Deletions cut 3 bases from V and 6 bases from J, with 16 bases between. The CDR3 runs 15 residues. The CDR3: CASSSSPGQSQPQHF. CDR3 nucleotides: TGCGCCAGCAGCTCCTCCCCAGGACAGAGTCAGCCCCAGCATTTT.

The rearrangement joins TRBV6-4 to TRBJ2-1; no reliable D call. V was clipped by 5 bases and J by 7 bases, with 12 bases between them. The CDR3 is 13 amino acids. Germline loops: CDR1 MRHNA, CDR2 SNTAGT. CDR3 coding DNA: TGTGCCAGCAGTCCGGGCCTATTAAATGAGCAGTTCTTC. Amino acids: CASSPGLLNEQFF.

CDR3 protein: CASSYGSTVTGELFF. In nucleotides, the CDR3 is TGTGCCAGCAGTTACGGATCGACAGTTACCGGGGAGCTGTTTTTT. The V gene is TRBV6-5, the J gene TRBJ2-2, with D maybe TRBD1 (5 bases). Trimming cost V 2 bases and J 5 bases, with 12 bases left between them. Germline V gives CDR1 MNHEY, CDR2 SVGAGI. The CDR3 contains 15 residues.

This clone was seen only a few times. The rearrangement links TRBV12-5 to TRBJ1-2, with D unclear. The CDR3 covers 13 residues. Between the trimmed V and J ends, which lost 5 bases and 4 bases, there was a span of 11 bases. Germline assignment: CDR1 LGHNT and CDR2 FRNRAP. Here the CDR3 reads CASGPGNLYGYTF. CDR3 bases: TGTGCTAGTGGTCCCGGTAACCTCTATGGCTACACCTTC.

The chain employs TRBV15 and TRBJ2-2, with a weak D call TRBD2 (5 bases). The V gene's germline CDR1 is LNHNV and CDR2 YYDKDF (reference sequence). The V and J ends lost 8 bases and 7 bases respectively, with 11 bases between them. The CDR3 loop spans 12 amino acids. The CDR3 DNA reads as TGTGCCACCGCGAGACGGGACGGGGAGCTGTTTTTT. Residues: CATARRDGELFF.

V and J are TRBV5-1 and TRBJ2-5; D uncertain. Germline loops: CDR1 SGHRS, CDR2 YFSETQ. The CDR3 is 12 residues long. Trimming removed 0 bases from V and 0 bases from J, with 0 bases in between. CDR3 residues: CASSLDQETQYF. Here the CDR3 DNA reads TGCGCCAGCAGCTTGGACCAAGAGACCCAGTACTTC.

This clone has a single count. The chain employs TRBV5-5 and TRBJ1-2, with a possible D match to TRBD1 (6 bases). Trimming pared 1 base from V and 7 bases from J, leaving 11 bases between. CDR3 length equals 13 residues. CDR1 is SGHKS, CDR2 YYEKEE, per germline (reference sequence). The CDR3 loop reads CASSLLQGSGYTF. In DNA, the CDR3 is TGTGCCAGCAGCTTGCTACAGGGTTCTGGCTACACCTTC.

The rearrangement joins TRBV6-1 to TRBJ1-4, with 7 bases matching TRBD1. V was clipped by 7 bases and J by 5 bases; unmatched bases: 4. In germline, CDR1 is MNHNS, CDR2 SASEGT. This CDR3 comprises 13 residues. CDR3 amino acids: CASTGQPNEKLFF. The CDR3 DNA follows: TGTGCCAGCACGGGACAGCCAAATGAAAAACTGTTTTTT.

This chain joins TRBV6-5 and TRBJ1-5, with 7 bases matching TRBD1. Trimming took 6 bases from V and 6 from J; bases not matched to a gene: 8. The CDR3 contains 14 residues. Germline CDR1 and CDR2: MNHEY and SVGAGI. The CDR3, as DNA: TGTGCCAGCAGCTCGACAGGGTGGCGTCAGCCCCAGCATTTT. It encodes CASSSTGWRQPQHF.

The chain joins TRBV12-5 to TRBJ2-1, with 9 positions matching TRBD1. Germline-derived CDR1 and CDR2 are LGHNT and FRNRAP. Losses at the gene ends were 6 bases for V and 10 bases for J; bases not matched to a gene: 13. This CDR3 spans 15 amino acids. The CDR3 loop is CASGPQGAPGEEQFF. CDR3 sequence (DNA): TGTGCTAGTGGCCCACAGGGGGCCCCGGGCGAGGAGCAGTTCTTC. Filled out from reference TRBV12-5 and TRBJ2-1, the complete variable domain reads DARVTQTPRHKVTEMGQEVTMRCQPILGHNTVFWYRQTMMQGLELLAYFRNRAPLDDSGMPKDRFSAEMPDATLATLKIQPSEPRDSAVYFCASGPQGAPGEEQFFGPGTRLTVL.

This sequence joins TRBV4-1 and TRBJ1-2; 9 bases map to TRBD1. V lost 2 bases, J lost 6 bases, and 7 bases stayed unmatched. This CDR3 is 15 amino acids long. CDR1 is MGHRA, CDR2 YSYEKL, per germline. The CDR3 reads CASSQPYRDRDGYTF. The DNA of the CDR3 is TGCGCCAGCAGCCAACCCTACCGGGACAGGGATGGCTACACCTTC.

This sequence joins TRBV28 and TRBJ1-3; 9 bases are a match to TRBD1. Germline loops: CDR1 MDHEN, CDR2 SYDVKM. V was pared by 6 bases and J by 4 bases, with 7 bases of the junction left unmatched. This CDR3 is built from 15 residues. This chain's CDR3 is CASRTTGGTGNTIYF. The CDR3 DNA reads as TGTGCCAGCAGGACGACAGGGGGTACGGGAAACACCATATATTTT.

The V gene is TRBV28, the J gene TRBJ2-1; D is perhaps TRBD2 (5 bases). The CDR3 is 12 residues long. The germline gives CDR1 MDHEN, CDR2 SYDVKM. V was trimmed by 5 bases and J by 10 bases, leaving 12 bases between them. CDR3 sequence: CASSTTRYEQFF. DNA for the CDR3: TGTGCCAGCAGTACCACTAGATACGAGCAGTTCTTC. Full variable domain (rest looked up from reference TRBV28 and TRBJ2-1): DVKVTQSSRYLVKRTGEKVFLECVQDMDHENMFWYRQDPGLGLRLIYFSYDVKMKEKGDIPEGYSVSREKKERFSLILESASTNQTSMYLCASSTTRYEQFFGPGTRLTVL.

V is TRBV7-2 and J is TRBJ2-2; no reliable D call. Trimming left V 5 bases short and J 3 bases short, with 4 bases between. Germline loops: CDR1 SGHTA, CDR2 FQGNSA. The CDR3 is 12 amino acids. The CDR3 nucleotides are TGTGCCAGCAGCGACTACACCGGGGAGCTGTTTTTT. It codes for CASSDYTGELFF.